The entry that follows covers one T cell receptor (beta chain) sequence. For CDR3 and TCR beta VDJ profiling, genomic DNA was the template used. Via MiXCR, TCRdb re-called the reads, giving one row per CDR3 protein. The sample comprises under 200,000 distinct CDR3 sequences, approximately 40% of which are singletons, and approximately 1.1% rests with the top ten. The data originate from a study of CD8+CD57+ T cells in acquired aplastic anemia. Study summary: DNA per sorted CD4+ or CD8+ sample ranged about 0.2 to 30 ug, averaging 3.2 ug.

Germline V gives CDR1 SGHTA, CDR2 FQGTGA. CDR3 length: 14 amino acids. The V gene lost 1 base and the J gene lost 6 bases, with 11 bases spanning the gap. The J gene is TRBJ2-3, the V gene TRBV7-3, with D unresolved. The sample consisted of sorted CD4+, CD8+, or CD8+CD57+ T cells (not recorded which) from PBMCs. The receptor was derived from a human donor in good health. The chain's CDR3 is CASSLRGGGDTQYF. The CDR3 DNA reads as TGTGCCAGCAGCTTAAGAGGCGGTGGGGATACGCAGTATTTT.